Listed below are T cell receptor beta chains from one sample, sequenced in a study of OX40 agonist ivuxolimab in advanced cancers. The method was immunoSEQ multiplex PCR; TCRdb's version includes in-frame clones alone and lacks a portion of them. The sample lists about 69,000 clones; just over 90% were seen once. The sequencing used CD4+ or CD8+ T cells sorted from blood, collected in a trial of the OX40 agonist ivuxolimab. These TCRs come from an adult with an advanced solid tumor such as melanoma, head and neck, liver or kidney cancer. CDR3s include the opening cysteine and the closing phenylalanine or tryptophan. D genes are given only for firm matches. Not all rows give a size; the values are once, few, many and, for expanded clones, a class.

J | D | size | V | DNA | CDR3
TRBJ2-7 | TRBD1 | NA | TRBV28 | TGTGCCAGCAGGCGACAGGGGTTGAACGAGCAGTACTTC | CASRRQGLNEQYF
TRBJ2-7 | NA | once | TRBV28 | TGTGCCAGCAGTTTACCCGAAATTCGGTCCTACGAGCAGTACTTC | CASSLPEIRSYEQYF
TRBJ2-1 | TRBD1 | NA | TRBV9 | TGTGCCAGCAGCGTAGGGTCCGGGACAGGGAGCAATGAGCAGTTCTTC | CASSVGSGTGSNEQFF
TRBJ2-1 | NA | NA | TRBV19 | TGTGCCAGTAGTATCGAGCGGACTCGGAATGAGCAGTTCTTC | CASSIERTRNEQFF
TRBJ2-4 | NA | NA | TRBV27 | TGTGCCAGCAGTTTGCAGGGACTAGCCAAAAACATTCAGTACTTC | CASSLQGLAKNIQYF
TRBJ1-2 | NA | NA | TRBV29-1 | TGCAGCGTTCGAGTACAGGCGACTACTAACTATGGCTACACCTTC | CSVRVQATTNYGYTF
TRBJ2-3 | NA | NA | TRBV28 | TGTGCCAGCAGTTTTGGTCAGGTGCTTGCAGATACGCAGTATTTT | CASSFGQVLADTQYF
TRBJ1-2 | NA | NA | TRBV7-9 | TGTGCCAGCAGCCAGGTGGGAAACTATGGCTACACCTTC | CASSQVGNYGYTF
TRBJ1-2 | TRBD1 | NA | TRBV25-1 | TGTGCCAGCAGTGAATTAGGGGGCGTGTATAACTATGGCTACACCTTC | CASSELGGVYNYGYTF
TRBJ1-4 | NA | NA | TRBV14 | TGTGCCAGCAGCCAAGGACAGCGAGAGAATGAAAAACTGTTTTTT | CASSQGQRENEKLFF
TRBJ1-5 | NA | once | TRBV7-8 | TGTGCCAGCAGCTTAGCAAGGACGGGAAGCAATCAGCCCCAGCATTTT | CASSLARTGSNQPQHF
TRBJ2-3 | NA | NA | TRBV5-6 | TGTGCCAGCAGCCGGAGCACAGATACGCAGTATTTT | CASSRSTDTQYF
TRBJ1-5 | NA | NA | TRBV27 | TGTGCCAGCAGTTTCGACGGAAGAAATCAGCCCCAGCATTTT | CASSFDGRNQPQHF
TRBJ1-2 | NA | NA | TRBV6-1 | TGTGCCAGCAGATCACGACAGGCCGATGACTACACCTTC | CASRSRQADDYTF
TRBJ2-1 | NA | once | TRBV19 | TGTGCCAGTAGCGTTGCGGATGAGCAGTTCTTC | CASSVADEQFF
TRBJ2-3 | NA | NA | TRBV5-1 | TGCGCCAGCAGCTTGGGGGGAGACAGGTCAGATACGCAGTATTTT | CASSLGGDRSDTQYF
TRBJ2-7 | TRBD1 | once | TRBV4-1 | TGCGCCAGCAGCCAAGAGCAGGGGGACTACGAGCAGTACTTC | CASSQEQGDYEQYF
TRBJ2-2 | TRBD1 | NA | TRBV28 | TGTGCCAGCAGTTTTTTTAGGACAGGGGACACCGGGGAGCTGTTTTTT | CASSFFRTGDTGELFF
TRBJ1-5 | NA | NA | TRBV5-5 | TGTGCCAGCAGCCAAGGGATCCGGGGTGGACAGCCCCAGCATTTT | CASSQGIRGGQPQHF
TRBJ1-2 | TRBD1 | NA | TRBV19 | TGTGCCAGTAGGCGGGACAGCCAAGCGATCTACACCTTC | CASRRDSQAIYTF
TRBJ1-1 | TRBD1 | NA | TRBV7-3 | TGTGCCAGCAGGCGACAGGGACCGAACACTGAAGCTTTCTTT | CASRRQGPNTEAFF
TRBJ2-2 | NA | NA | TRBV18 | TGTGCCAGCTCACCATTACTAGCTAACACCGGGGAGCTGTTTTTT | CASSPLLANTGELFF
TRBJ2-3 | NA | NA | TRBV6-1 | TGTGCCAGCAGCCCGCGTGGCCACACAGATACGCAGTATTTT | CASSPRGHTDTQYF
TRBJ1-1 | NA | NA | TRBV5-5 | TGTGCCAGCACCCGGTCCGGGGTGGTGAACACTGAAGCTTTCTTT | CASTRSGVVNTEAFF
TRBJ2-7 | TRBD1 | NA | TRBV2 | TGTGCCTCACTATCAGGGACAGGGAGCTACGAGCAGTACTTC | CASLSGTGSYEQYF
TRBJ1-4 | TRBD1 | NA | TRBV5-1 | TGCGCCAGCAGCTTGGGACAGGGGGAAGCTAATGAAAAACTGTTTTTT | CASSLGQGEANEKLFF
TRBJ1-5 | TRBD1 | NA | TRBV27 | TGTGCCAGCAGTTTTGGGTCAGGGGGCGCGCCCCAGCATTTT | CASSFGSGGAPQHF
TRBJ2-6 | TRBD1 | NA | TRBV7-8 | TGTGCCAGCAGCACCAGGGACAGGGGACGTGGCTCTGGGGCCAACGTCCTGACTTTC | CASSTRDRGRGSGANVLTF
TRBJ1-5 | NA | NA | TRBV5-5 | TGTGCCAGCAGCTTCGTCGCAGGGGGCAATCAGCCCCAGCATTTT | CASSFVAGGNQPQHF
TRBJ1-1 | NA | NA | TRBV5-5 | TGTGCCAGCAGCTTGGTGGGCGGGCCATTGAACACTGAAGCTTTCTTT | CASSLVGGPLNTEAFF
TRBJ2-2 | NA | NA | TRBV7-2 | TGTGCCAGCAGTCTAAGGGCCACGAACACCGGGGAGCTGTTTTTT | CASSLRATNTGELFF
TRBJ1-2 | TRBD1 | NA | TRBV9 | TGTGCCAGCAGCGAATCTTTGGGACAGGGCGACCATGGCTACACCTTC | CASSESLGQGDHGYTF
TRBJ2-7 | NA | NA | TRBV2 | TGTGCCAGCAGTGGACGCGAGACACGAACCTCCGAGCAGTACTTC | CASSGRETRTSEQYF
TRBJ2-1 | NA | NA | TRBV12-5 | TGTGCTAGTGGTGGGACGGGCTACAATGAGCAGTTCTTC | CASGGTGYNEQFF
TRBJ2-1 | NA | NA | TRBV10-1 | TGCGCCAGCAGTGGGGCGGTGGGCTCCTACAATGAGCAGTTCTTC | CASSGAVGSYNEQFF
TRBJ2-7 | NA | NA | TRBV28 | TGTGCCAGCAGTTTACAGCTCTACGAGCAGTACTTC | CASSLQLYEQYF
TRBJ1-4 | NA | NA | TRBV28 | TGTGCCAGCAGTTTATTATTGGAAAAACTGTTTTTT | CASSLLLEKLFF
TRBJ1-1 | NA | NA | TRBV6-5 | TGTGGGATTGGACTAAACACTGAAGCTTTCTTT | CGIGLNTEAFF
TRBJ2-7 | NA | NA | TRBV5-6 | TGTGCCAGCAGCCCCTGGACTGGAAGCTCCTACGAGCAGTACTTC | CASSPWTGSSYEQYF
TRBJ1-5 | TRBD1 | NA | TRBV7-9 | TGTGCCAGCAGCTTAGTCGGGACAGGGGGCCCTAATCAGCCCCAGCATTTT | CASSLVGTGGPNQPQHF
TRBJ1-3 | NA | NA | TRBV6-1 | TGTGCCAGCAGTGACCTAGTAGCCTCTGGAAACACCATATATTTT | CASSDLVASGNTIYF
TRBJ1-5 | NA | NA | TRBV5-6 | TGTGCCAGCAGCTTCCGGGTCGAGGGGGGCCAGCCCCAGCATTTT | CASSFRVEGGQPQHF
TRBJ2-3 | TRBD2 | NA | TRBV27 | TGTGCCAGCAGTTTATCAAGCGGGAGCTGGGTAGATACGCAGTATTTT | CASSLSSGSWVDTQYF